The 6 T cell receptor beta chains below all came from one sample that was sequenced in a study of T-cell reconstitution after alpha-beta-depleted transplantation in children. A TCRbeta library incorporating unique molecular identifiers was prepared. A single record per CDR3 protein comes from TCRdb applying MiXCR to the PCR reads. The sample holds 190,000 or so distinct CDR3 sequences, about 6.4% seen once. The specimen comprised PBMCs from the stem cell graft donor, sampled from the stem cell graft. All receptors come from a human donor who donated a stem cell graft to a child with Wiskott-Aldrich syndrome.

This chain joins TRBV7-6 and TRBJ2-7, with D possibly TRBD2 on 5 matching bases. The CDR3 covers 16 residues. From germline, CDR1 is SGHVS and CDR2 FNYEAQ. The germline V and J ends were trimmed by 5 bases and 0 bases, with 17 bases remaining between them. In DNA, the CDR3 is TGTGCCAGCAGCCGTCCCGCTCAGCGGAACTCCTACGAGCAGTACTTC. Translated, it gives CASSRPAQRNSYEQYF.

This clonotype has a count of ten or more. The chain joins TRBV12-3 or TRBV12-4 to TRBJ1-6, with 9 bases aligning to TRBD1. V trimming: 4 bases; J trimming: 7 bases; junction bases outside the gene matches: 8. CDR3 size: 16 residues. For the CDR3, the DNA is TGTGCCAGCAGTTCAGATGGGACAGGGACCAATTCACCCCTCCACTTT. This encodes CASSSDGTGTNSPLHF.

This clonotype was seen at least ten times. This CDR3 reads CASSLAGLATYNEQFF. The DNA for the CDR3 is TGCGCCAGCAGCTTGGCCGGACTAGCCACCTACAATGAGCAGTTCTTC. The V gene is TRBV5-1, the J gene TRBJ2-1; TRBD2 agrees at 8 bases. CDR3 length: 16 residues. V lost 0 bases and J lost 2; bases outside the gene matches: 4. Per germline, CDR1 SGHRS and CDR2 YFSETQ.

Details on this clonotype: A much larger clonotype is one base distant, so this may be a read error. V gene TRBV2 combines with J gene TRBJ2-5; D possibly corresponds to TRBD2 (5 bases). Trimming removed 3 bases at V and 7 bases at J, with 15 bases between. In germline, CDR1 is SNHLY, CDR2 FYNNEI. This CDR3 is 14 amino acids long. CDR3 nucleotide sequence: TGTGCCAGCAGTGATGGGGTGGCGGAGGTGACCCAGTACTTC. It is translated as CASSDGVAEVTQYF. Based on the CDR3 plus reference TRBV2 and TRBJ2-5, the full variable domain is EPEVTQTPSHQVTQMGQEVILRCVPISNHLYFYWYRQILGQKVEFLVSFYNNEISEKSEIFDDQFSVERPDGSNFTLKIRSTKLEDSAMYFCASSDGVAEVTQYFGPGTRLLVL.

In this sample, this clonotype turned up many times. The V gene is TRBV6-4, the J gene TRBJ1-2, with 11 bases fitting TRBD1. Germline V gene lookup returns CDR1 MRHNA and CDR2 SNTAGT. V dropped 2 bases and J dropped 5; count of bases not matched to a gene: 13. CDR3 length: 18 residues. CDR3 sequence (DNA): TGTGCCAGCAGTGACAGGACAGGGGGCAAGTTATTTCCTTATGGCTACACCTTC. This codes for CASSDRTGGKLFPYGYTF.

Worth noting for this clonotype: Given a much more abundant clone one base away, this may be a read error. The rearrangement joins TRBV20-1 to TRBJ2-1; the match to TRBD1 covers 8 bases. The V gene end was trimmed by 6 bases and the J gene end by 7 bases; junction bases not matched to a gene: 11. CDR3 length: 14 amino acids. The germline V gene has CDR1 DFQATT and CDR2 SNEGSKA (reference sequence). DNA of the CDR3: TGCAGTGCGTTGACAGGGGTTCTATCAAATGAGCAGTTCTTC. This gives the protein CSALTGVLSNEQFF.